This T cell receptor beta chain was captured in a study of PD-L1 blockade in urothelial cancer. Regarding time point: peripheral blood 6 weeks after treatment start. The germline V gene encodes CDR1 SGHVS and CDR2 FQNEAQ. The CDR3 sequence is 16 residues long. With V trimmed by 4 bases and J by 2 bases, 8 bases remained unmatched. Generated by immunoSEQ multiplex PCR, the TCRdb table keeps only in-frame clones and is missing some. The sample contains approximately 36,000 clones, 75% to 90% of which appear only once. In this sample, this clone turned up once. Source: PBMCs, taken around atezolizumab (anti-PD-L1) treatment. The chain combines TRBV7-8 with TRBJ2-5, with 9 bases fitting TRBD1. This sequence originates from a man aged 35 to 55 with urothelial cancer. This CDR3 reads CASSYPGTGIQETQYF. Here the CDR3 DNA reads TGTGCCAGCAGCTACCCCGGGACAGGGATTCAAGAGACCCAGTACTTC. Variable domain in full (rest from reference TRBV7-8 and TRBJ2-5): GAGVSQSPRYKVAKRGQDVALRCDPISGHVSLFWYQQALGQGPEFLTYFQNEAQLDKSGLPSDRFFAERPEGSVSTLKIQRTQQEDSAVYLCASSYPGTGIQETQYFGPGTRLLVL.